The rows below give T cell receptor beta chains drawn from one sample of a study of T cell clonotyping in hematopoietic cell transplantation. TCRdb keeps only in-frame clones here, not all; method: immunoSEQ multiplex PCR. This table has 9,000 to 10,000 clones, roughly four fifths appearing once. The sequencing here drew on PBMCs, taken at the time of graft-versus-host disease after allogeneic stem cell transplant. Every receptor here comes from a male patient over 55 who had an allogeneic stem cell transplant from an unrelated donor, so the T cells may come from the graft donor. Some clones in this sample may be carry-over from other donors' samples. Both conserved end residues are part of each CDR3. D genes are given only for firm matches. Expanded clones are given a class, and other clones once, few, many or no size at all.

clone_size	j_call	v_call	d_call	cdr3_aa	cdr3_nt
once	TRBJ2-3	TRBV6-5	-	CASTGRPTDTQYF	TGTGCCAGCACCGGGCGCCCCACAGATACGCAGTATTTT
-	TRBJ2-1	TRBV11-2	-	CASSPPPGVANYNEQFF	TGTGCCAGCAGCCCTCCGCCCGGGGTGGCAAACTACAATGAGCAGTTCTTC
-	TRBJ2-2	TRBV19	-	CASSMRTLNTGELFF	TGTGCCAGTAGTATGCGGACTCTAAACACCGGGGAGCTGTTTTTT
-	TRBJ1-1	TRBV6-5	-	CASTTFQGTEAFF	TGTGCCAGCACCACCTTCCAGGGCACTGAAGCTTTCTTT
-	TRBJ2-6	TRBV5-1	TRBD1	CASSLMGTGRYVLTF	TGCGCCAGCAGCTTGATGGGGACAGGGCGTTACGTCCTGACTTTC
-	TRBJ2-3	TRBV6-5	-	CASNRGVGTDTQYF	TGTGCCAGCAATCGAGGGGTGGGCACAGATACGCAGTATTTT
-	TRBJ1-4	TRBV19	-	CASSRSSENEKLFF	TGTGCCAGTAGTAGAAGCTCAGAAAATGAAAAACTGTTTTTT
-	TRBJ2-7	TRBV14	-	CASSLDGFEQYF	TGTGCCAGCAGTCTGGACGGTTTCGAGCAGTACTTC
-	TRBJ2-5	TRBV6-6	TRBD2	CAVAGGLHIQETQYF	TGTGCTGTGGCGGGGGGGCTTCACATTCAAGAGACCCAGTACTTC
medium-sized	TRBJ1-1	TRBV5-1	-	CASSLSSWNTEAFF	TGCGCCAGCAGCCTGTCCTCTTGGAACACTGAAGCTTTCTTT
-	TRBJ2-7	TRBV7-9	TRBD1	CASSHRDRGYEQYF	TGTGCCAGCAGCCACCGGGACAGGGGCTACGAGCAGTACTTC
few	TRBJ2-7	TRBV2	-	CASSPWGNEQYF	TGTGCCAGTAGCCCGTGGGGAAACGAGCAGTACTTC
-	TRBJ1-1	TRBV10-3	TRBD1	CATSGGVNTEAFF	TGTGCCACCTCAGGGGGAGTGAACACTGAAGCTTTCTTT
once	TRBJ2-3	TRBV19	-	CASSRDNLARTDTQYF	TGTGCCAGTAGCCGGGATAACCTAGCCCGCACAGATACGCAGTATTTT
-	TRBJ2-7	TRBV7-2	TRBD1	CASSAGTVAYEQYF	TGTGCCAGCAGCGCCGGGACAGTCGCCTACGAGCAGTACTTC
-	TRBJ2-6	TRBV7-8	-	CASSLEAGSGANVLTF	TGTGCCAGCAGCTTAGAAGCAGGCTCTGGGGCCAACGTCCTGACTTTC
-	TRBJ1-6	TRBV7-7	-	CASSLSQNSPLHF	TGTGCTAGCAGCTTATCCCAGAATTCACCCCTCCACTTT
-	TRBJ2-7	TRBV29-1	TRBD1	CSVAPGQGFNEQYF	TGCAGCGTTGCACCGGGACAGGGGTTCAACGAGCAGTACTTC
-	TRBJ1-5	TRBV18	-	CASSPGDSNQPQHF	TGTGCCAGCTCACCGGGAGATAGCAATCAGCCCCAGCATTTT
-	TRBJ1-3	TRBV7-2	-	CASSPLRNTIYF	TGTGCCAGCAGCCCGCTAAGAAACACCATATATTTT
once	TRBJ1-2	TRBV6-6	TRBD1	CASSGGTGGAGYTF	TGTGCCAGCAGTGGGGGCACAGGGGGCGCCGGCTACACCTTC
-	TRBJ1-2	TRBV4-1	-	CASSQDQNYGYTF	TGCGCCAGCAGCCAAGATCAGAACTATGGCTACACCTTC
-	TRBJ2-7	TRBV7-2	TRBD1	CASSLTGGSDEQYF	TGTGCCAGCAGCTTAACAGGGGGCAGCGACGAGCAGTACTTC
-	TRBJ2-1	TRBV27	-	CASSRTRSNEQFF	TGTGCCAGCAGTCGTACTAGATCCAATGAGCAGTTCTTC
-	TRBJ2-7	TRBV4-3	TRBD1	CASSQDSGGALTYEQYF	TGCGCCAGCAGCCAAGATTCAGGGGGAGCGCTGACCTACGAGCAGTACTTC
few	TRBJ1-2	TRBV19	-	CASSLGPFGYTF	TGTGCCAGTAGCTTAGGGCCTTTCGGCTACACCTTC
-	TRBJ1-5	TRBV5-6	TRBD1	CASSLRGQENNQPQHF	TGTGCCAGCAGCTTGAGGGGACAGGAAAACAATCAGCCCCAGCATTTT
-	TRBJ2-3	TRBV2	TRBD2	CASSEALAGADTQYF	TGTGCCAGCAGTGAAGCACTAGCGGGGGCAGATACGCAGTATTTT
-	TRBJ1-2	TRBV7-3	-	CASSFDGSVGGYTF	TGTGCCAGCAGCTTTGATGGGTCGGTGGGTGGCTACACCTTC
-	TRBJ2-6	TRBV4-3	TRBD1	CASSPRQGSGANVLTF	TGCGCCAGCAGCCCGAGACAGGGGTCTGGGGCCAACGTCCTGACTTTC
-	TRBJ2-1	TRBV4-1	TRBD1	CASSNRGQEQFF	TGCGCCAGCAGTAACAGGGGGCAGGAGCAGTTCTTC
-	TRBJ2-3	TRBV5-8	TRBD1	CASSFGNRGNTDTQYF	TGTGCCAGCAGCTTCGGTAACAGGGGAAACACAGATACGCAGTATTTT
-	TRBJ1-2	TRBV5-4	-	CASSSGLRPNSF	TGTGCCAGCAGCTCCGGGCTCAGACCCAACAGCTTC
few	TRBJ2-3	TRBV13	-	CASRLSGSGDTQYF	TGTGCCAGCAGACTGTCTGGTAGCGGAGATACGCAGTATTTT
-	TRBJ2-3	TRBV25-1	-	CASAPAGQLTDTQYF	TGTGCCAGCGCCCCCGCGGGACAGCTCACAGATACGCAGTATTTT
-	TRBJ1-4	TRBV29-1	-	CSVGSSSTNEKLFF	TGCAGCGTGGGCTCGAGTTCCACTAATGAAAAACTGTTTTTT
-	TRBJ2-7	TRBV6-6	-	CASSYMSDSYEQYF	TGTGCCAGCAGTTACATGAGCGACTCCTACGAGCAGTACTTC
-	TRBJ1-1	TRBV4-1	-	CASSRGPRDTYDPFF	TGCGCCAGCAGCCGAGGCCCCCGGGACACCTATGATCCTTTCTTT
-	TRBJ2-7	TRBV2	-	CASIGQGNYEQYF	TGTGCCAGCATAGGGCAGGGAAACTACGAGCAGTACTTC
-	TRBJ2-2	TRBV6-1	-	CASSPRQGELFF	TGTGCCAGCAGCCCCCGACAGGGGGAGCTGTTTTTT
-	TRBJ1-4	TRBV4-3	-	CASSQDRGEKLFF	TGCGCCAGCAGCCAAGATCGGGGAGAAAAACTGTTTTTT
once	TRBJ1-2	TRBV19	-	CASRQGDGYTF	TGTGCCAGTAGACAGGGAGATGGCTACACCTTC
-	TRBJ2-1	TRBV10-3	TRBD1	CAISESQDRGHEQFF	TGTGCCATCAGTGAGTCCCAGGACAGGGGACATGAGCAGTTCTTC